This T cell receptor beta chain is from a study of T cell responses to AZD1222 COVID-19 vaccine. Trimming took off 2 bases at V and 7 bases at J, with 9 bases between the two ends. The CDR3 spans 14 residues. CDR1 and CDR2 from the germline V gene are ENHRY and SYGVKD. Here immunoSEQ multiplex PCR was the method, and the copy in TCRdb shows in-frame clones only, minus some. This sample has 120,000 to 150,000 clones; around 90% occur once, and the top ten carry about 5.4%. The chain carries TRBV10-3 and TRBJ1-6; no clear D gene. This clonotype was obtained from an adult who received the MenACWY meningococcal vaccine as a control. The specimen was peripheral blood, collected 28 days after the second dose of the MenACWY control vaccine. The CDR3 bases are TGTGCCATCAGTGAGGCCGGGCCCAATTCACCCCTCCACTTT. It translates to CAISEAGPNSPLHF.